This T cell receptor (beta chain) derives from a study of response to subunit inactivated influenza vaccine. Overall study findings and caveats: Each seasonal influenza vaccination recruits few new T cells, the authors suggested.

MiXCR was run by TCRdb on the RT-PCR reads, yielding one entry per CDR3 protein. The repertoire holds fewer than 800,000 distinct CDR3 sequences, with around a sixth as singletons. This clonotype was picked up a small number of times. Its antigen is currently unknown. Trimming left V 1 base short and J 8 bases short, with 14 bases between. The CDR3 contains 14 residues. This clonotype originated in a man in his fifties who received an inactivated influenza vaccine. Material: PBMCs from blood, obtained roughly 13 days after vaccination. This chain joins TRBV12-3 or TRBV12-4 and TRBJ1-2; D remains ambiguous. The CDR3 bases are TGTGCCAGCAGTTTAGGGGAAGCTATGTCGGGCTACACCTTC. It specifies CASSLGEAMSGYTF.